This TCR beta chain was identified during a study of blood T cells in healthy people across ages. Combining a sample-barcoded 5' primer with a J-beta primer mix, a second PCR ran for about 7 to 11 cycles. One entry per CDR3 protein, called by TCRdb with MiXCR from the 5' RACE reads. This table has about 650,000 distinct CDR3 sequences, under 65% appearing once. This clonotype was observed a handful of times. The CDR3 spans 15 residues. The origin of this receptor is a woman older than 75 in good health. The sequenced material came from blood. The rearrangement joins TRBV21-1 to TRBJ2-7; TRBD2 is the table's D call and was not checked against the DNA. The end of the DNA aligns better with TRBJ2-4, so the J call may be wrong. TRBV21-1 is recorded as a pseudogene. The CDR3 region is CASSKEEGSLNIQYF. The CDR3 DNA follows: TGTGCCAGCAGCAAAGAGGAGGGCAGTCTGAACATTCAGTACTTC.